The clone carrying this T cell receptor (beta chain) was seen repeatedly, ten times or more. Its antigen is still unknown. This sample was taken from a study of T cells in Graves' hyperthyroidism and ophthalmopathy. Study-level points and caveats: Blood also carried most thyroid clonotypes expanded above 0.001.

CDR1 and CDR2 (germline): SGHRS, YFSETQ. This CDR3 is built from 16 residues. Trimming removed 0 bases at V and 4 bases at J, with 15 bases between. Template material for amplifying TCR beta CDR3 regions consisted of RNA transcripts. The TCR CDR3 was amplified in a first-round RT-PCR using the HTBI primer set. TCRdb re-analysed the multiplex PCR reads in MiXCR, keeping a single row per CDR3 protein. The top ten clones hold about 37% of a sample with a few hundred thousand distinct CDR3 sequences, about 13% of them seen once. The receptor comes from a woman in her thirties or forties with Graves' ophthalmopathy. The sequenced sample consisted of blood. The genes are TRBV5-1 and TRBJ2-3; D is ambiguous. CDR3 sequence reads: CASSLAGPRLADTQYF. The CDR3 DNA is TGCGCCAGCAGCTTGGCCGGACCCCGGTTGGCAGATACGCAGTATTTT.